Listed below are T cell receptor beta chains from one sample, sequenced in a study of blood T cell repertoires in COVID-19. Some clones are missing from TCRdb's copy, which holds only in-frame ones; the method was immunoSEQ multiplex PCR. The sample gives about 210,000 clones, about four fifths of which show up once; approximately 8.1% is in the top ten. Sequencing used peripheral blood. All receptors derive from a woman aged 50 to 60 with active or convalescent COVID-19. CDR3s include the opening cysteine and the closing phenylalanine or tryptophan. D genes are given only for firm matches. Size tells how often a clone was seen (once, few, many) or the class of an expanded clone, and some rows leave it out.

CSAEDGETQYF	.	TRBV20-1	.
CAARGLGARGYTF	.	TRBV19	.
CASSPDTEAFF	.	TRBV18	.
CASSYYQGVNYGYTF	TRBD1	TRBV5-1	.
CASSRGTGSGNTIYF	TRBD1	TRBV18	.
CASRLNADSGELFF	.	TRBV6-5	.
CASSLDPRQGLNTEAFF	TRBD1	TRBV5-1	.
CASSQLDSENEKLFF	.	TRBV3-1/TRBV3-2	once
CASSTTGDQPQHF	TRBD1	TRBV6-5	few
CASSANRGSNTEAFF	TRBD1	TRBV7-9	.
CSILGQGWTEAFF	TRBD1	TRBV29-1	.
CASSIGQGAQPQHF	TRBD1	TRBV19	.
CASTQPGSYNSPLHF	.	TRBV11-2	.
CASSRGQYYEQYF	TRBD1	TRBV5-1	.
CASSPWRGNEQYF	TRBD2	TRBV18	.
CASSHASTNEQFF	.	TRBV3-1/TRBV3-2	.
CASSLRTSGLQETQYF	TRBD2	TRBV3-1/TRBV3-2	.
CASSPMIVRQGSEQYF	TRBD1	TRBV18	few
CSVPDRVMNTEAFF	TRBD1	TRBV29-1	.
CASSSSLGADTQYF	.	TRBV5-1	.
CASSSDSYYGYTF	.	TRBV28	.
CSVPGQYSYNEQFF	.	TRBV29-1	.
CASSKLGGGYSTDTQYF	.	TRBV5-4	.
CASRGLSSGNTIYF	.	TRBV6-5	.
CASSEASNRPRIGELFF	.	TRBV6-1	.
CASSSNNYGYTF	.	TRBV11-2	.
CASIQTGGAAEAFF	TRBD1	TRBV5-1	.